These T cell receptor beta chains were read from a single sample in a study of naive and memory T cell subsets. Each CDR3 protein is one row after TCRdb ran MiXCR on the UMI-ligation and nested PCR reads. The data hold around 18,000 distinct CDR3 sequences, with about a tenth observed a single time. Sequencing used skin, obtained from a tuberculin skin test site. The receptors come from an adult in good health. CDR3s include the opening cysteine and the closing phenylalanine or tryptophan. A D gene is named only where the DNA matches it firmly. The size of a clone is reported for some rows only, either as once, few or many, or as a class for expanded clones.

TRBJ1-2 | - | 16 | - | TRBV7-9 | CASSSPPGDPFYGYTF | TGTGCCAGCAGCTCCCCACCCGGGGACCCATTCTATGGCTACACCTTC
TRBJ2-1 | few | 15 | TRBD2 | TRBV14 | CASSHSGTSYNEQFF | TGTGCCAGCAGCCATTCCGGGACTAGCTACAATGAGCAGTTCTTC
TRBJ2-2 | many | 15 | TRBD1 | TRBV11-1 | CASSGQGARTGELFF | TGTGCCAGCAGCGGTCAGGGGGCCCGTACCGGGGAGCTGTTTTTT
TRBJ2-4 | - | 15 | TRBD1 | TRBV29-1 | CSVEDPRTGRNIQYF | TGCAGCGTTGAAGATCCCCGGACAGGGAGGAACATTCAGTACTTC
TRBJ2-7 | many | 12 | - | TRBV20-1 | CSAVQGSYEQYF | TGCAGTGCTGTACAGGGCTCCTACGAGCAGTACTTC
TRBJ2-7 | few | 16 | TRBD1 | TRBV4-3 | CASSPGGGQGVNEQYF | TGCGCCAGCAGCCCCGGCGGGGGACAGGGGGTTAACGAGCAGTACTTC
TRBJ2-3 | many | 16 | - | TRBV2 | CASTDHFLGGTDTQYF | TGTGCCAGCACGGATCACTTCCTGGGGGGCACAGATACGCAGTATTTT
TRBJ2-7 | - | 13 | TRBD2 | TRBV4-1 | CASSHWEGYEQYF | TGCGCCAGCAGCCACTGGGAGGGCTACGAGCAGTACTTC
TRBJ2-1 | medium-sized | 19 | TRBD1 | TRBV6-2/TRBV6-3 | CASSYQPLIRDSSYNEQFF | TGTGCCAGCAGTTACCAACCCTTAATCCGGGACAGCTCTTACAATGAGCAGTTCTTC
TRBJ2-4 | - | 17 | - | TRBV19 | CASSIGGGQGERNIQYF | TGTGCCAGTAGTATAGGAGGAGGGCAGGGGGAGAGGAACATTCAGTACTTC
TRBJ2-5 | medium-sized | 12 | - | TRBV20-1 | CSASALQETQYF | TGCAGTGCTAGCGCTCTCCAAGAGACCCAGTACTTC
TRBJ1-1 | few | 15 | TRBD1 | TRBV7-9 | CASSITGTGATEAFF | TGTGCCAGCAGCATCACCGGGACAGGGGCCACTGAAGCTTTCTTT
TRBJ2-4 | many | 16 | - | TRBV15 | CATSRDLGEAKNIQYF | TGTGCCACCAGCAGAGACTTAGGGGAGGCCAAAAACATTCAGTACTTC
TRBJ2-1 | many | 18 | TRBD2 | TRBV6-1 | CASSATGLAGPPYNEQFF | TGTGCCAGCAGTGCAACGGGACTAGCGGGGCCACCCTACAATGAGCAGTTCTTC
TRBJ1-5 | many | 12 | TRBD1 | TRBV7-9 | CASSLGGGQVHF | TGTGCCAGCAGCTTAGGAGGGGGACAGGTGCATTTT
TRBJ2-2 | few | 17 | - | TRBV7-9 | CASSLKHRLELAGELFF | TGTGCCAGCAGCTTAAAGCATAGGCTAGAATTGGCCGGGGAGCTGTTTTTT
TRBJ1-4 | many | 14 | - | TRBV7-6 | CASSLGRGDEKLFF | TGTGCCAGCAGCCTTGGCAGGGGAGATGAAAAACTGTTTTTT
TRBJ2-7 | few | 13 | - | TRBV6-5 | CASSPGGGYEQYF | TGTGCCAGCAGTCCCGGGGGCGGTTACGAGCAGTACTTC
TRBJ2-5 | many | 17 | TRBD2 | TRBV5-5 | CASSLGPTASGQETQYF | TGTGCCAGCAGCTTGGGCCCGACGGCTAGCGGACAAGAGACCCAGTACTTC
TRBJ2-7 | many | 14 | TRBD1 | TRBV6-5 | CASSFGTGPYEQYF | TGTGCCAGCAGTTTCGGGACAGGGCCCTACGAGCAGTACTTC
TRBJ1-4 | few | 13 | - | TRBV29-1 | CSVDRGTSEKLFF | TGCAGCGTTGATAGGGGAACGTCAGAAAAACTGTTTTTT
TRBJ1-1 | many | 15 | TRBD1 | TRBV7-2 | CASSLPGTGVTEAFF | TGTGCCAGCAGCCTACCCGGGACAGGGGTCACTGAAGCTTTCTTT
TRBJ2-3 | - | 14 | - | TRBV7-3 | CASSKMGDTDTQYF | TGTGCCAGCAGCAAGATGGGTGACACAGATACGCAGTATTTT
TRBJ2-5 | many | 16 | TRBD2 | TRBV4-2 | CASSQSTSGIQETQYF | TGTGCCAGCAGCCAATCGACTAGCGGAATCCAAGAGACCCAGTACTTC
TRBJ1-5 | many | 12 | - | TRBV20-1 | CSATDGGQPQHF | TGCAGTGCCACGGACGGAGGGCAGCCCCAGCATTTT
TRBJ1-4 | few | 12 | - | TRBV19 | CASSVGVKELFF | TGTGCCAGTAGTGTCGGGGTGAAGGAACTGTTTTTT
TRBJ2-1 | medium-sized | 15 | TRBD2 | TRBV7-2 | CASSSLRETDNEQFF | TGTGCCAGCAGCTCGTTGCGGGAGACAGACAATGAGCAGTTCTTC
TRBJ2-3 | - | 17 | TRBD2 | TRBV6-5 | CASSARTSGRNTDTQYF | TGTGCCAGCAGCGCTCGGACTAGCGGGAGGAACACAGATACGCAGTATTTT
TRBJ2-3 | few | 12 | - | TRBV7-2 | CASAPFGDTQYF | TGTGCCAGCGCCCCCTTTGGGGATACGCAGTATTTT
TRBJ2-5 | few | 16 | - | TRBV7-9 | CASSLVVGDHQETQYF | TGTGCCAGCAGCTTAGTGGTCGGGGACCACCAAGAGACCCAGTACTTC
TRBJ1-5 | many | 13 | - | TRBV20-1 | CSATGLRDQPQHF | TGCAGTGCCACCGGTCTACGGGATCAGCCCCAGCATTTT
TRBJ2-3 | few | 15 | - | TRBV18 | CASSLGMSAFDTQYF | TGTGCCAGCTCCCTCGGTATGTCGGCCTTCGATACGCAGTATTTT
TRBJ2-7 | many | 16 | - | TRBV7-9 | CASSLRARDAAYEQYF | TGTGCCAGCAGCTTAAGGGCCCGGGATGCAGCCTACGAGCAGTACTTC
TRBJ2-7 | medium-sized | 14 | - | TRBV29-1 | CSETDRVGGYEQYF | TGCAGCGAAACTGACCGGGTAGGGGGTTACGAGCAGTACTTC
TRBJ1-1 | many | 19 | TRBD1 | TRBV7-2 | CASSLASGGHEGLNTEAFF | TGTGCCAGCAGCTTAGCTTCAGGGGGCCACGAGGGACTGAACACTGAAGCTTTCTTT
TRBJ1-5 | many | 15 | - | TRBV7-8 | CASSPTDSSNQPQHF | TGTGCCAGCAGTCCTACGGACAGTAGCAATCAGCCCCAGCATTTT
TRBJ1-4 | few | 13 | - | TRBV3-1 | CASSLRGVEKLFF | TGTGCCAGCAGCCTTCGAGGGGTTGAAAAACTGTTTTTT
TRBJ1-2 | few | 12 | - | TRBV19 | CAIRTGAYGYTF | TGTGCCATTCGGACGGGAGCCTATGGCTACACCTTC
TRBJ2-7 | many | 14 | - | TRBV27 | CASSFAGRTYEQYF | TGTGCCAGCAGTTTTGCAGGGAGAACCTACGAGCAGTACTTC
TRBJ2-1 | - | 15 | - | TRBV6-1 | CASSQLSTSYNEQFF | TGTGCCAGCAGTCAGCTCTCCACCTCCTACAATGAGCAGTTCTTC
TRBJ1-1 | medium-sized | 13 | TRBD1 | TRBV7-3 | CASSLGTGSAAFF | TGTGCCAGCAGCTTGGGGACAGGATCCGCCGCTTTCTTT
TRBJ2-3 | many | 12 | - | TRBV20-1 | CSAILWSDTQYF | TGCAGTGCTATATTATGGAGCGATACGCAGTATTTT
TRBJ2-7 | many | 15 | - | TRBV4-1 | CASSQAGSGYYEQYF | TGCGCCAGCAGCCAAGCAGGCAGCGGTTACTACGAGCAGTACTTC
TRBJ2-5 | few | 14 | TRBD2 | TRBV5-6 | CASSPTWGGETQYF | TGTGCCAGCAGCCCTACCTGGGGGGGAGAGACCCAGTACTTC
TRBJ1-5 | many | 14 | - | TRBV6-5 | CASSYGWVRQPQHF | TGTGCCAGCAGTTACGGTTGGGTCCGGCAGCCCCAGCATTTT
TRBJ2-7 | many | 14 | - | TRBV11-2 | CASSLDYSAHEQYF | TGTGCCAGCAGCTTAGATTATAGCGCCCACGAGCAGTACTTC
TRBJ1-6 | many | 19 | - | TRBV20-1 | CSARRPAEMESSYNSPLHF | TGCAGTGCTAGAAGGCCCGCAGAAATGGAGAGCTCCTATAATTCACCCCTCCACTTT
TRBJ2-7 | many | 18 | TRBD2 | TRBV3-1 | CASSYGTSGALRDHEQYF | TGTGCCAGCAGCTATGGGACTAGCGGGGCACTGAGAGACCACGAGCAGTACTTC
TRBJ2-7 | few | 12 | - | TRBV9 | CASSPTGEKQYF | TGTGCCAGCAGCCCAACGGGGGAAAAGCAGTACTTC